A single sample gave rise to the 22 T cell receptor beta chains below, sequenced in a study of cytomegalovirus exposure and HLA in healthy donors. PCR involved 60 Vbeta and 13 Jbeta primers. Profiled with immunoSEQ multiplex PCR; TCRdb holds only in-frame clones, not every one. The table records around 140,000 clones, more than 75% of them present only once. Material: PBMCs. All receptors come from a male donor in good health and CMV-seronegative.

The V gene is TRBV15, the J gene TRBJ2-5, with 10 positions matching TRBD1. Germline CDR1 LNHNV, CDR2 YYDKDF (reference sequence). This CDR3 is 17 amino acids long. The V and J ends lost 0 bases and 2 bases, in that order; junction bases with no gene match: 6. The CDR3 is CATSRDLMGQGQETQYF. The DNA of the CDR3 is TGTGCCACCAGCAGAGATCTGATGGGACAGGGGCAAGAGACCCAGTACTTC.

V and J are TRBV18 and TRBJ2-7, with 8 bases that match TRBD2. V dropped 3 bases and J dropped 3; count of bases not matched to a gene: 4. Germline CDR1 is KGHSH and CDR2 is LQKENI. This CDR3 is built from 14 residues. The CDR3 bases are TGTGCCAGCTCACCGGGACTAGTAAACTACGAGCAGTACTTC. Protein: CASSPGLVNYEQYF.

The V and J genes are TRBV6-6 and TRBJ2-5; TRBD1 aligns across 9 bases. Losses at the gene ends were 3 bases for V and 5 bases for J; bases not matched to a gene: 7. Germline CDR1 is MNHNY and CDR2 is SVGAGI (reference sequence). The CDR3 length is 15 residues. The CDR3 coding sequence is TGTGCCAGCAGTTATAGGACAGGGGCGCAGGAGACCCAGTACTTC. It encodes CASSYRTGAQETQYF.

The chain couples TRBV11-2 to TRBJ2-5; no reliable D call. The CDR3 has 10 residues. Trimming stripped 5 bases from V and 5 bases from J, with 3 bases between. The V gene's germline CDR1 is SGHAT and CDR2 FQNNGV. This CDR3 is CASSRETQYF. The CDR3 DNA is TGTGCCAGCAGCCGGGAGACCCAGTACTTC. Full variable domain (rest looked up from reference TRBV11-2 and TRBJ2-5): EAGVAQSPRYKIIEKRQSVAFWCNPISGHATLYWYQQILGQGPKLLIQFQNNGVVDDSQLPKDRFSAERLKGVDSTLKIQPAKLEDSAVYLCASSRETQYFGPGTRLLVL.

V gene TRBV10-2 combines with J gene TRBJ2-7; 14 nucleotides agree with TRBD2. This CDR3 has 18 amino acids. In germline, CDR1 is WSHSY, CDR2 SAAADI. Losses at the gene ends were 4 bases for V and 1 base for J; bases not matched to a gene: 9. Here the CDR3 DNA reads TGCGCCAGCAGTGGCCCCGGGACTAGCGGGGGCGAGTCCTACGAGCAGTACTTC. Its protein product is CASSGPGTSGGESYEQYF.

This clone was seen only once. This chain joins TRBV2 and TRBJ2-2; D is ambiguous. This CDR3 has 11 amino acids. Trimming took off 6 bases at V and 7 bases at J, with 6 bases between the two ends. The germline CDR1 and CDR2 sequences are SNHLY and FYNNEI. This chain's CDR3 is CASRSSGELFF. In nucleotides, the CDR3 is TGTGCCAGCAGATCGAGCGGGGAGCTGTTTTTT.

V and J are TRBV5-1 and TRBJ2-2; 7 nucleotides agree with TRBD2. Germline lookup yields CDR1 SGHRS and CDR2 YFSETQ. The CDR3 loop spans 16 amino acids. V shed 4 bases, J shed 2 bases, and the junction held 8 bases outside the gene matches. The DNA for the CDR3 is TGCGCCAGCAGCCTCCAGGGAGGGGCCAACACCGGGGAGCTGTTTTTT. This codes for CASSLQGGANTGELFF.

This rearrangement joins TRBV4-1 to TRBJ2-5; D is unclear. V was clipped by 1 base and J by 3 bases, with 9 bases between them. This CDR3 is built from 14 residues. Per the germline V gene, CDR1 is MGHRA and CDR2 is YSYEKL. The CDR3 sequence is CASSQGISEETQYF. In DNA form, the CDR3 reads TGCGCCAGCAGCCAAGGAATCTCGGAAGAGACCCAGTACTTC.

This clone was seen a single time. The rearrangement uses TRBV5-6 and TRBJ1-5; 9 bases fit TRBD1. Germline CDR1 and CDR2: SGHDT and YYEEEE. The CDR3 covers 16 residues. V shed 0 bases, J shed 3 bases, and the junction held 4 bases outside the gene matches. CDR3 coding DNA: TGTGCCAGCAGCTTGGACAGGGGGCGGGACAATCAGCCCCAGCATTTT. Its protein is CASSLDRGRDNQPQHF.

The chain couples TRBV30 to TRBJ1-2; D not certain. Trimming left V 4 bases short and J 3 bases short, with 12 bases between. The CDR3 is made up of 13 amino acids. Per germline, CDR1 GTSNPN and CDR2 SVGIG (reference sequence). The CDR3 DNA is TGTGCCTGGAAGGAAGCGGCTGACTATGGCTACACCTTC. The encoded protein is CAWKEAADYGYTF.

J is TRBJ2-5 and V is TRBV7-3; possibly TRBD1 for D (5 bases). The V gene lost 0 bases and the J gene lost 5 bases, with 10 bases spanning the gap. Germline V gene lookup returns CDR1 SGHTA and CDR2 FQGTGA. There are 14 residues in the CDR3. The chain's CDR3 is CASSLTKAGETQYF. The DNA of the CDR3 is TGTGCCAGCAGCTTAACGAAGGCAGGGGAGACCCAGTACTTC.

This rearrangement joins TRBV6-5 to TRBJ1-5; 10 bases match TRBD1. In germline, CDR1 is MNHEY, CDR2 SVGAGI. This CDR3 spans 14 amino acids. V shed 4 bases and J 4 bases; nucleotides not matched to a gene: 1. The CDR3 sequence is CASSWTGGNQPQHF. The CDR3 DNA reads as TGTGCCAGCAGTTGGACAGGGGGGAATCAGCCCCAGCATTTT.

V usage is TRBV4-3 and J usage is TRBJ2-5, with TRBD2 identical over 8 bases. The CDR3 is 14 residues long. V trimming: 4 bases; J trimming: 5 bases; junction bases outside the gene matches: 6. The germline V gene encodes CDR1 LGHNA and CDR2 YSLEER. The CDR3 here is CASSPGLALETQYF. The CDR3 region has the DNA TGCGCCAGCAGCCCCGGACTAGCTTTGGAGACCCAGTACTTC.

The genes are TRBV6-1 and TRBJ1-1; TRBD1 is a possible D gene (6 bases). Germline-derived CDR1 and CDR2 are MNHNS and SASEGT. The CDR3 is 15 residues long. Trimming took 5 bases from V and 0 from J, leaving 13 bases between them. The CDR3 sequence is CASSLRQELNTEAFF. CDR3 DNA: TGTGCCAGCAGTCTACGACAGGAGTTGAACACTGAAGCTTTCTTT.

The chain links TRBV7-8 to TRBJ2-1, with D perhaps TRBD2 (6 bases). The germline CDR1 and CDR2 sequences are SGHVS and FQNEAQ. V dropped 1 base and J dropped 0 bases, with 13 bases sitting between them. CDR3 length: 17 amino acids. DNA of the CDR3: TGTGCCAGCAGCTTAGTAGGCGGGGCCAGCTCCTACAATGAGCAGTTCTTC. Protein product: CASSLVGGASSYNEQFF.

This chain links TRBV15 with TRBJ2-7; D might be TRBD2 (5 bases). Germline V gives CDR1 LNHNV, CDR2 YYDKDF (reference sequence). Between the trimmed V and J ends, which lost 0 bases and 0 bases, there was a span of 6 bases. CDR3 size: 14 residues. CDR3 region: CATSRDRGSYEQYF. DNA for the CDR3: TGTGCCACCAGCAGAGATCGGGGCTCCTACGAGCAGTACTTC. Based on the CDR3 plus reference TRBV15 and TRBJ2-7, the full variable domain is DAMVIQNPRYQVTQFGKPVTLSCSQTLNHNVMYWYQQKSSQAPKLLFHYYDKDFNNEADTPDNFQSRRPNTSFCFLDIRSPGLGDTAMYLCATSRDRGSYEQYFGPGTRLTVT.

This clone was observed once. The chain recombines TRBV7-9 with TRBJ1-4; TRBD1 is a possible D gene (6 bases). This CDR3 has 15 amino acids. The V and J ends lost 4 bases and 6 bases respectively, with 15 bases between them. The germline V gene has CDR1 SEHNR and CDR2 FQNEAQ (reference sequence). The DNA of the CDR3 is TGTGCCAGCAGCTCCCGGGGGGCAGGGGATGAAAAACTGTTTTTT. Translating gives CASSSRGAGDEKLFF.

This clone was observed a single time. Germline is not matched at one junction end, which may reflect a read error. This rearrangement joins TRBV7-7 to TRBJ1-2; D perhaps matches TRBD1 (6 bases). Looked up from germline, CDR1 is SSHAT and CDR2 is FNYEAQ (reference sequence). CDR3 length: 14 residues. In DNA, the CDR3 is TGTGCTAGCAGCTTATCCACAGGGTCGAGTGGCTACACCTTC. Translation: CASSLSTGSSGYTF. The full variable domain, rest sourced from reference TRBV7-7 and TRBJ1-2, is GAGVSQSPRYKVTKRGQDVTLRCDPISSHATLYWYQQALGQGPEFLTYFNYEAQPDKSGLPSDRFSAERPEGSISTLTIQRTEQRDSAMYRCASSLSTGSSGYTFGSGTRLTVV.

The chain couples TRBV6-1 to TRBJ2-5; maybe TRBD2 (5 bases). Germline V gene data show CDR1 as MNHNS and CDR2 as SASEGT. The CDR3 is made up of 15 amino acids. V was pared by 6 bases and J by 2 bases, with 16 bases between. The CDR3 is CASRFRETLQETQYF. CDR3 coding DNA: TGTGCCAGCAGATTCCGGGAAACTCTTCAAGAGACCCAGTACTTC.

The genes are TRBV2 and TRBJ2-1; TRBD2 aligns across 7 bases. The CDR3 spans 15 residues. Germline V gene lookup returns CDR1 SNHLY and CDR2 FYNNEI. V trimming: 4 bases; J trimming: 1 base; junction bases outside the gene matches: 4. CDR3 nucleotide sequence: TGTGCCAGCAGTGTTAGGCGGGGGTCCTACAATGAGCAGTTCTTC. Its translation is CASSVRRGSYNEQFF. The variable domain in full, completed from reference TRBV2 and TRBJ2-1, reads EPEVTQTPSHQVTQMGQEVILRCVPISNHLYFYWYRQILGQKVEFLVSFYNNEISEKSEIFDDQFSVERPDGSNFTLKIRSTKLEDSAMYFCASSVRRGSYNEQFFGPGTRLTVL.

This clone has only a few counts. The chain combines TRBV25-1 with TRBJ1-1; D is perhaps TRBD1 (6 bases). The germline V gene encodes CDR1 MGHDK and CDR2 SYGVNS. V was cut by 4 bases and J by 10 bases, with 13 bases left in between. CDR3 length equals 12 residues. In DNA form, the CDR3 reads TGTGCCAGCAGTGGGGGGCGAGGTTCAGCTTTCTTT. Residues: CASSGGRGSAFF.

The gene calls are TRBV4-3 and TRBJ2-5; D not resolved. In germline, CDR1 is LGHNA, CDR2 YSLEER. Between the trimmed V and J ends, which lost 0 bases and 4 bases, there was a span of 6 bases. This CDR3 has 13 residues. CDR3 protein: CASSQDNRETQYF. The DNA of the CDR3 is TGCGCCAGCAGCCAAGATAACAGAGAGACCCAGTACTTC.